Following are 16 T cell receptor beta chains from one sample sequenced in a study of cytomegalovirus exposure and HLA in healthy donors. PCR involved 60 Vbeta and 13 Jbeta primers. TCRdb's table, derived via immunoSEQ multiplex PCR, lists solely in-frame clones and lacks some. The profile shows about 96,000 clones, 60% to 75% of them singletons. Specimen: PBMCs. These receptors all stem from a woman in her 70s in good health and CMV-seropositive.

This rearrangement joins TRBV20-1 to TRBJ2-3; 7 bases align to TRBD1. The CDR3 runs to 11 residues. Germline loops: CDR1 DFQATT, CDR2 SNEGSKA (reference sequence). For the CDR3, the DNA is TGCAATGTTGGCAGGGGGGATACGCAGTATTTT. Translated, it gives CNVGRGDTQYF.

This clone was seen just once. This chain connects TRBV5-6 to TRBJ1-2; 7 nucleotides match TRBD1. The CDR3 contains 14 residues. The germline gives CDR1 SGHDT, CDR2 YYEEEE. V shed 5 bases, J shed 5 bases, and the junction held 9 bases outside the gene matches. Here the CDR3 DNA reads TGTGCCAGCAGGGAATGGGACAGTCGATATGGCTACACCTTC. Amino acid sequence: CASREWDSRYGYTF.

The chain joins TRBV5-1 to TRBJ2-1; TRBD1 is a possible D gene (5 bases). The V gene lost 7 bases and the J gene lost 11 bases, with 13 bases spanning the gap. CDR3 length equals 11 residues. CDR1 is SGHRS, CDR2 YFSETQ, per germline. The CDR3 bases are TGCGCCAGCCGATTAGGGGTGAAGCAGTTCTTC. This encodes CASRLGVKQFF.

The table lists this clone with a count of one. This chain uses TRBV6-5 with TRBJ2-7; D perhaps matches TRBD1 (5 bases). The V end lost 4 bases, the J end lost 0 bases, and 16 bases lay between the germline ends. This CDR3 contains 16 residues. CDR1 is MNHEY and CDR2 is SVGAGI in the germline V gene. The CDR3 protein is CASSFPFGASSYEQYF. CDR3 DNA sequence: TGTGCCAGCAGTTTCCCCTTTGGGGCTAGCTCCTACGAGCAGTACTTC.

The chain employs TRBV4-2 and TRBJ1-2; 9 positions match TRBD1. Per the germline V gene, CDR1 is LGHNA and CDR2 is YNFKEQ. V lost 0 bases to trimming and J lost 8 bases; unmatched junction nucleotides: 7. The CDR3 contains 15 residues. The CDR3 nucleotides are TGTGCCAGCAGCCAAGAATCACAGGGGGCGCGAGGCTACACCTTC. Translating gives CASSQESQGARGYTF.

The table lists this clone with a few counts. This sequence joins TRBV29-1 and TRBJ2-1; 9 bases match TRBD1. V lost 6 bases and J lost 2; bases outside the gene matches: 5. Germline V gene lookup returns CDR1 SQVTM and CDR2 ANQGSEA. The CDR3 is made up of 14 amino acids. CDR3 DNA: TGCAGCGTGGGGACAGGGAATCCCTACAATGAGCAGTTCTTC. Translated: CSVGTGNPYNEQFF.

The chain has TRBV6-6 and TRBJ2-7, with TRBD2 matching over 13 bases. V dropped 5 bases and J dropped 3; count of bases not matched to a gene: 4. Germline lookup yields CDR1 MNHNY and CDR2 SVGAGI (reference sequence). CDR3 length equals 15 residues. The CDR3, as DNA: TGTGCCAGCAGTGCCGGGACTAGCGGGAACTACGAGCAGTACTTC. It codes for CASSAGTSGNYEQYF.

The gene calls are TRBV28 and TRBJ1-1; D unresolved. The length of the CDR3 is 10 residues. Trimming removed 5 bases from V and 6 bases from J, with 4 bases in between. Germline V gene data show CDR1 as MDHEN and CDR2 as SYDVKM. CDR3 bases: TGTGCCAGCAGTCGAGCTGAAGCTTTCTTT. This encodes CASSRAEAFF.

This chain joins TRBV6-4 and TRBJ2-1; 14 nucleotides match TRBD2. Germline loops: CDR1 MRHNA, CDR2 SNTAGT. V lost 8 bases, J lost 7 bases, and 7 bases stayed unmatched. The CDR3 is 15 amino acids. DNA for the CDR3: TGTGCCAGCGGGGGGGGACTAGCGGGAGTGAATGAGCAGTTCTTC. Translating it yields CASGGGLAGVNEQFF.

The CDR3 reads CASSLGTSGRGNSYEQYF. The CDR3 region has the DNA TGTGCCAGCAGCTTGGGGACTAGCGGGAGGGGGAACTCCTACGAGCAGTACTTC. This chain links TRBV7-9 with TRBJ2-7, with TRBD2 matching 16 bases. This CDR3 has 18 amino acids. V lost 3 bases, J lost 0 bases, and 5 bases stayed unmatched. Looked up from germline, CDR1 is SEHNR and CDR2 is FQNEAQ (reference sequence).

The chain carries TRBV27 and TRBJ1-2; D is ambiguous. The CDR3 totals 13 residues. The V end lost 2 bases, the J end lost 6 bases, and 10 bases lay between the germline ends. The germline V gene has CDR1 MNHEY and CDR2 SMNVEV (reference sequence). CDR3 bases: TGTGCCAGCAGTTTAAGTGCACAGCATGGCTACACCTTC. It specifies CASSLSAQHGYTF.

This CDR3 is CASSYRDMKGARGYGYTF. CDR3 in DNA: TGCGCCAGCAGCTACCGAGACATGAAGGGGGCGCGAGGCTATGGCTACACCTTC. This chain joins TRBV5-1 and TRBJ1-2; 7 nucleotides agree with TRBD1. Trimming took 3 bases from V and 4 from J; bases not matched to a gene: 18. From germline, CDR1 is SGHRS and CDR2 YFSETQ. CDR3 length: 18 amino acids.

The chain joins TRBV28 to TRBJ1-2; 8 bases are shared with TRBD1. V was pared by 1 base and J by 14 bases, with 6 bases of the junction left unmatched. Germline V gene lookup returns CDR1 MDHEN and CDR2 SYDVKM. The CDR3 extends over 12 amino acids. In DNA form, the CDR3 reads TGTGCCAGCAGTTTATATGGGGACAGGAAGACCTTC. The encoded protein is CASSLYGDRKTF.

The rearrangement joins TRBV10-2 to TRBJ1-6, with D perhaps TRBD1 (5 bases). The CDR3 has 15 amino acids. V lost 3 bases and J 7 bases, leaving 13 bases between the germline ends. From germline, CDR1 is WSHSY and CDR2 SAAADI. Here the CDR3 reads CASSERGAKNSPLHF. In DNA, the CDR3 is TGCGCCAGCAGTGAACGCGGGGCGAAAAATTCACCCCTCCACTTT.

The chain joins TRBV10-3 to TRBJ1-1; tentatively, D is TRBD1 (5 bases). The CDR3 spans 14 residues. Deletions cut 7 bases from V and 0 bases from J, with 12 bases between. Germline CDR1 reads ENHRY; CDR2 reads SYGVKD. The CDR3 bases are TGTGCCATCAACGATAGACAGCTGAACACTGAAGCTTTCTTT. Translation gives CAINDRQLNTEAFF.

The chain uses TRBV6-1 and TRBJ2-7, with D uncertain. CDR1 is MNHNS and CDR2 is SASEGT in the germline V gene. Trimming cost V 2 bases and J 5 bases, with 4 bases left between them. The CDR3 runs 11 residues. This CDR3 reads CASSEFNEQYF. For the CDR3, the DNA is TGTGCCAGCAGTGAATTCAACGAGCAGTACTTC.